This entry features one T cell receptor beta chain sequence. The entry originates in a study of blood T cell repertoires in COVID-19. In the study overall: Nucleic acid was either cDNA or gDNA, and it came from T cells, B-cell-depleted T cells, or PBMCs.

Only in-frame clones appear in the TCRdb table, and some are missing; sequencing was by immunoSEQ multiplex PCR. The sample includes 55,000 to 65,000 clones, roughly 89% of them seen just once. Deletions cut 4 bases from V and 8 bases from J, with 20 bases between. The CDR3 runs to 15 residues. CDR1 SNHLY and CDR2 FYNNEI come from the germline V gene. V gene TRBV2 combines with J gene TRBJ1-2, with D hard to call. This TCR derives from a human donor in a cohort sampled during active COVID-19. The sample comprised peripheral blood. The CDR3 sequence is CASSVLGTRRGGYTF. As DNA, the CDR3 is TGTGCCAGCAGTGTCTTGGGTACTCGACGAGGGGGCTACACCTTC.